The next 27 T cell receptor beta chains were all read from a single sample in a study of type 1 and type 2 diabetes patients. The PCR template was genomic DNA. Multiplex PCR with 30 forward and 13 reverse primers amplified the TCR beta CDR3. TCRdb independently ran MiXCR on the multiplex PCR reads; one entry per CDR3 protein. The sample holds 280,000 or so distinct CDR3 sequences, 47% seen once. Sequences were obtained from peripheral blood mononuclear cells (PBMCs). These receptor sequences come from a man between 18 and 35 years old with type 2 diabetes.

This clonotype was recorded at least ten times. The rearrangement uses TRBV15 and TRBJ2-1, with unresolved D. CDR3 length equals 16 residues. The ends were cut back, 1 base at V and 7 bases at J, with 17 bases in the middle. CDR1 LNHNV and CDR2 YYDKDF come from the germline V gene (reference sequence). CDR3 DNA sequence: TGTGCCACCAGCAGAGGGCCGTCAGGTGGGGTTAATGAGCAGTTCTTC. It yields the protein CATSRGPSGGVNEQFF.

This clonotype came up a few times. The V and J genes are TRBV7-2 and TRBJ1-1; D is ambiguous. V was cut by 4 bases and J by 1 base, with 13 bases left in between. The CDR3 is 15 residues long. Per germline, CDR1 SGHTA and CDR2 FQGNSA. The CDR3 loop reads CASSSGLGRNTEAFF. DNA for the CDR3: TGTGCCAGCAGCTCGGGCCTCGGGCGGAACACTGAAGCTTTCTTT. Variable domain in full (rest from reference TRBV7-2 and TRBJ1-1): GAGVSQSPSNKVTEKGKDVELRCDPISGHTALYWYRQSLGQGLEFLIYFQGNSAPDKSGLPSDRFSAERTGGSVSTLTIQRTQQEDSAVYLCASSSGLGRNTEAFFGQGTRLTVV.

The J gene is TRBJ2-2, the V gene TRBV29-1; D remains unclear. Trimming removed 5 bases at V and 1 base at J, with 8 bases between. Looked up from germline, CDR1 is SQVTM and CDR2 is ANQGSEA. CDR3 length: 13 residues. In nucleotides, the CDR3 is TGCAGCGTTCTGGCAGGGAACACCGGGGAGCTGTTTTTT. Its protein is CSVLAGNTGELFF.

This clonotype was observed a few times. The genes are TRBV15 and TRBJ1-1; D may be TRBD1 (6 bases). The germline V gene encodes CDR1 LNHNV and CDR2 YYDKDF (reference sequence). V gave up 1 base and J gave up 0 bases, with 9 bases separating them. The CDR3 has 15 amino acids. Here the CDR3 reads CATSRVGGLNTEAFF. The DNA of the CDR3 is TGTGCCACCAGCAGAGTGGGGGGGCTGAACACTGAAGCTTTCTTT.

The rearrangement links TRBV10-1 to TRBJ2-3; 7 nucleotides agree with TRBD2. Trimming at V came to 0 bases and at J to 5 bases, leaving 5 bases not matched to a gene. This CDR3 has 15 amino acids. The germline V gene has CDR1 WNHNN and CDR2 SYGVQD (reference sequence). The CDR3 DNA sequence: TGCGCCAGCAGTGAGTCGAAGATAGCGGGAGATACGCAGTATTTT. Its translation is CASSESKIAGDTQYF.

CDR3 region: CASSSRTGGKETQYF. CDR3 coding DNA: TGTGCCAGCAGCTCGCGGACAGGGGGTAAAGAGACCCAGTACTTC. The chain couples TRBV7-3 to TRBJ2-5; 10 bases match TRBD1. Germline CDR1 reads SGHTA; CDR2 reads FQGTGA. Trimming removed 4 bases from V and 3 bases from J; junction bases left unmatched: 5. The length of the CDR3 is 15 residues. Drawing the rest from reference TRBV7-3 and TRBJ2-5, the complete variable domain is GAGVSQTPSNKVTEKGKYVELRCDPISGHTALYWYRQSLGQGPEFLIYFQGTGAADDSGLPNDRFFAVRPEGSVSTLKIQRTERGDSAVYLCASSSRTGGKETQYFGPGTRLLVL.

The chain links TRBV12-3 or TRBV12-4 to TRBJ1-1, with D possibly matching TRBD1 (5 bases). V lost 6 bases and J lost 8, with 7 bases in between. This CDR3 is built from 10 residues. The CDR3 nucleotides read TGTGCCAGCAGAGGGGTGGAAGCTTTCTTT. It specifies CASRGVEAFF.

This clonotype has a single count. This rearrangement joins TRBV11-3 to TRBJ2-5, with TRBD1 matching 7 bases. Germline lookup yields CDR1 SGHNT and CDR2 YENEEA. The CDR3 covers 13 residues. J gave up 3 bases and V 6 bases, and 4 bases lay outside the gene matches. CDR3 amino acids: CASSFTGEETQYF. CDR3 DNA: TGTGCCAGCAGTTTCACAGGGGAAGAGACCCAGTACTTC.

This clonotype was picked up many times. This chain joins TRBV30 and TRBJ2-1; D may be TRBD2 (5 bases). CDR1 and CDR2 from the germline V gene are GTSNPN and SVGIG (reference sequence). This CDR3 comprises 12 residues. V lost 5 bases and J 2 bases, leaving 7 bases between the germline ends. DNA of the CDR3: TGTGCCTGGGAGCGGCCCTACAATGAGCAGTTCTTC. It specifies CAWERPYNEQFF. Looking up the rest from reference TRBV30 and TRBJ2-1 gives the full variable domain: SQTIHQWPATLVQPVGSPLSLECTVEGTSNPNLYWYRQAAGRGLQLLFYSVGIGQISSEVPQNLSASRPQDRQFILSSKKLLLSDSGFYLCAWERPYNEQFFGPGTRLTVL.

Only a few counts were recorded for this clonotype. The chain carries TRBV15 and TRBJ2-2; a possible D gene is TRBD1 (5 bases). The CDR3 is 13 amino acids. The V gene's germline CDR1 is LNHNV and CDR2 YYDKDF (reference sequence). Trimming removed 6 bases at V and 5 bases at J, with 10 bases between. The CDR3: CATRSRGTGELFF. The CDR3 DNA sequence: TGTGCCACCAGATCTAGGGGAACCGGGGAGCTGTTTTTT.

The chain combines TRBV20-1 with TRBJ2-7; 8 bases fit TRBD1. The CDR3 length is 13 residues. V lost 3 bases and J lost 3; bases outside the gene matches: 4. Per germline, CDR1 DFQATT and CDR2 SNEGSKA (reference sequence). Written as DNA, the CDR3 is TGCAGTGCTAGGGGTGGACAGGGCTACGAGCAGTACTTC. The encoded protein is CSARGGQGYEQYF.

This chain uses TRBV7-2 with TRBJ1-5; D gene ambiguous. Germline V gene data show CDR1 as SGHTA and CDR2 as FQGNSA. The CDR3 runs 14 residues. V shed 2 bases and J shed 6 bases, with 11 bases lying between them. CDR3 amino acids: CASSLFVNSQPQHF. In nucleotides, the CDR3 is TGTGCCAGCAGCTTATTTGTAAACAGTCAGCCCCAGCATTTT.

The V gene is TRBV20-1, the J gene TRBJ2-3; 8 bases map to TRBD2. This CDR3 spans 16 amino acids. Germline V lookup: CDR1 DFQATT, CDR2 SNEGSKA (reference sequence). The junction had 6 bases not matched to a gene; V was cut back by 0 bases and J by 1 base. CDR3 DNA: TGCAGTGCTAGAGAGTTTGCAGCGGGGGGCACAGATACGCAGTATTTT. This translates into CSAREFAAGGTDTQYF.

The table lists this clonotype with a few counts. The chain employs TRBV19 and TRBJ2-7; D gene ambiguous. In germline, CDR1 is LNHDA, CDR2 SQIVND (reference sequence). The CDR3 is 12 residues long. Trimming stripped 3 bases from V and 3 bases from J, with 6 bases between. The CDR3 coding sequence is TGTGCCAGTAGTATCGACAACTACGAGCAGTACTTC. It specifies CASSIDNYEQYF.

The J gene is TRBJ1-2, the V gene TRBV10-3; no reliable D call. This CDR3 spans 12 amino acids. CDR1 and CDR2 from the germline V gene are ENHRY and SYGVKD. Trimming removed 1 base at V and 6 bases at J, with 6 bases between. The CDR3 here is CAISEFGDGYTF. The CDR3, as DNA: TGTGCCATCAGTGAGTTCGGGGATGGCTACACCTTC.

The V and J genes are TRBV5-4 and TRBJ1-1; D is uncertain. Germline CDR1 SGHNT, CDR2 YYREEE (reference sequence). The CDR3 loop spans 14 amino acids. The V end lost 4 bases, the J end lost 6 bases, and 16 bases lay between the germline ends. The CDR3 DNA follows: TGTGCCAGCAGCGATAACTTCGAGGGAGCTGAAGCTTTCTTT. This translates into CASSDNFEGAEAFF.

This clonotype was recorded a few times. The chain couples TRBV28 to TRBJ2-7; TRBD1 matches at 8 bases. The CDR3 is 14 amino acids. Per the germline V gene, CDR1 is MDHEN and CDR2 is SYDVKM. V dropped 1 base and J dropped 3; count of bases not matched to a gene: 2. CDR3 sequence: CASSLSGTGYEQYF. The CDR3, as DNA: TGTGCCAGCAGTTTATCCGGGACAGGCTACGAGCAGTACTTC.

The chain recombines TRBV28 with TRBJ1-5, with D possibly TRBD1 on 6 matching bases. V was shortened by 8 bases and J by 3 bases, with 20 bases between the two germline ends. Per the germline V gene, CDR1 is MDHEN and CDR2 is SYDVKM. The CDR3 is made up of 16 amino acids. CDR3 in amino acids: CASHRDLGNINQPQHF. The CDR3 DNA reads as TGTGCCAGCCACAGGGATTTGGGGAATATCAATCAGCCCCAGCATTTT.

A few counts support this clonotype. The chain links TRBV19 to TRBJ1-1; D gene uncertain. Germline-derived CDR1 and CDR2 are LNHDA and SQIVND (reference sequence). This CDR3 comprises 13 residues. The V gene lost 7 bases and the J gene lost 1 base, with 10 bases spanning the gap. This CDR3 is CASIKDGNTEAFF. CDR3 bases: TGTGCCAGTATCAAAGACGGGAACACTGAAGCTTTCTTT.

This clonotype occurred many times. The chain links TRBV19 to TRBJ1-1; tentatively, D is TRBD1 (5 bases). The CDR3 runs to 16 residues. The ends were cut back, 3 bases at V and 1 base at J, with 15 bases in the middle. Germline V gives CDR1 LNHDA, CDR2 SQIVND (reference sequence). The CDR3 DNA sequence: TGTGCCAGTAGTATCACGACGGGACGATCGAACACTGAAGCTTTCTTT. Translated, it gives CASSITTGRSNTEAFF.

V usage is TRBV25-1 and J usage is TRBJ1-3; a weak D match, TRBD1 (5 bases). The germline V gene encodes CDR1 MGHDK and CDR2 SYGVNS. There are 14 residues in the CDR3. The V and J ends lost 6 bases and 0 bases respectively, with 9 bases between them. The CDR3 protein is CASSLGLSGNTIYF. CDR3 coding DNA: TGTGCCAGCAGCTTGGGGCTCTCTGGAAACACCATATATTTT.

This chain connects TRBV7-3 to TRBJ2-1; no reliable D call. CDR1 and CDR2 (germline): SGHTA, FQGTGA. The CDR3 is made up of 14 amino acids. V lost 6 bases to trimming and J lost 3 bases, with 12 bases between them. The CDR3 nucleotides are TGTGCCAGCAGTCTCGGTGGGGACTACAATGAGCAGTTCTTC. Residues: CASSLGGDYNEQFF. Drawing the rest from reference TRBV7-3 and TRBJ2-1, the complete variable domain is GAGVSQTPSNKVTEKGKYVELRCDPISGHTALYWYRQSLGQGPEFLIYFQGTGAADDSGLPNDRFFAVRPEGSVSTLKIQRTERGDSAVYLCASSLGGDYNEQFFGPGTRLTVL.

This clonotype has just a few counts. The chain has TRBV30 and TRBJ1-2; tentative D call: TRBD1 (5 bases). V was shortened by 2 bases and J by 7 bases, with 17 bases between the two germline ends. The CDR3 loop spans 14 amino acids. The germline V gene encodes CDR1 GTSNPN and CDR2 SVGIG (reference sequence). CDR3 nucleotides: TGTGCCTGGAGTCCGTTGGGGGGGAAGTCTGGCTACACCTTC. It encodes CAWSPLGGKSGYTF.

CDR3 DNA: TGTGCCAGTAGTTATGGCAGGATAGAGACCCAGTACTTC. The encoded protein is CASSYGRIETQYF. The chain recombines TRBV19 with TRBJ2-5; no clear D. Deletions cut 5 bases from V and 4 bases from J, with 11 bases between. CDR3 size: 13 residues. Germline CDR1 LNHDA, CDR2 SQIVND (reference sequence).

This sequence joins TRBV19 and TRBJ2-7; 11 nucleotides line up with TRBD1. CDR3 length: 16 amino acids. Germline CDR1 is LNHDA and CDR2 is SQIVND (reference sequence). J lost 5 bases, V lost 0 bases, and 6 bases had no gene match. The CDR3 bases are TGTGCCAGTAGTATAGATCCCGGGACAGGGGGAAACGAGCAGTACTTC. Amino acids: CASSIDPGTGGNEQYF.

V usage is TRBV10-3 and J usage is TRBJ1-2, with D maybe TRBD1 (6 bases). This CDR3 has 16 residues. From germline, CDR1 is ENHRY and CDR2 SYGVKD. V dropped 0 bases and J dropped 3 bases, with 14 bases sitting between them. The CDR3 loop is CAISESTWDNYYGYTF. CDR3 nucleotides: TGTGCCATCAGTGAGTCGACCTGGGACAACTACTATGGCTACACCTTC.

This clonotype was detected only a few times. The chain employs TRBV20-1 and TRBJ2-7; 8 positions match TRBD2. The germline V gene has CDR1 DFQATT and CDR2 SNEGSKA (reference sequence). The V segment lost 0 bases and the J segment 3 bases; nucleotides outside the gene matches: 7. This CDR3 has 15 amino acids. In DNA form, the CDR3 reads TGCAGTGCTAGAGAGGGGGGCGGGAGGCGCTACGAGCAGTACTTC. Its protein product is CSAREGGGRRYEQYF.